This TCR beta chain emerged from a study of blood T cells in healthy people across ages. Study results and limitations: Considered underestimates were the diversity estimates obtained from one million T cells. Among T cells, TCR beta diversity per million cells dropped roughly linearly as age rose.

The second PCR ran roughly 7 to 11 cycles with a sample-barcoded 5' primer and J-beta primers. MiXCR, applied by TCRdb to the 5' RACE reads, yields one record per CDR3 protein. The sample shows a few hundred thousand distinct CDR3 sequences, less than 30% of them seen only once. This clonotype was found many times. Its matching antigen is unknown. Isolated per sample were at least 7 million PBMCs. The V end lost 4 bases, the J end lost 6 bases, and 17 bases lay between the germline ends. The CDR3 contains 15 residues. Germline V gene lookup returns CDR1 SGHRS and CDR2 YFSETQ. The TCR was taken from a woman in her 70s in good health. The J gene is TRBJ2-1, the V gene TRBV5-1, with D perhaps TRBD1 (6 bases). The sample was blood. CDR3 coding DNA: TGCGCCAGCAGCCCAGGGGACCAACTTTCCAATGAGCAGTTCTTC. Translating gives CASSPGDQLSNEQFF.